The clone carrying this T cell receptor beta chain was detected only once. Its antigen remains unidentified. All the donors were Caucasian adults who lived in Nashville, Tennessee. There are 15 residues in the CDR3. With 4 bases removed from V and 4 bases from J, the gap between germline ends came to 14 bases. CDR1 and CDR2 from the germline V gene are SGHDN and FVKESK. These data originate in a study of shared clonotypes between healthy human individuals. On the study more broadly: Per donor, CD8 memory used one plate, CD8 naive used two, CD4 memory used three and CD4 naive used three.

Study-level findings and limits: Generally, naive subsets came out with larger estimated richness than memory subsets. Clonotype sharing levels among donors were expected to vary with sequencing depth.

Measured with immunoSEQ multiplex PCR; TCRdb has only the in-frame clones, and not every one. The sample lists approximately 1,000,000 clones, around three quarters seen once, with about 0.94% in the top ten. Specimen: memory CD4+ T cells from PBMCs. Subset here: CD45RA-negative fraction. This sequence was found in a man younger than 30 in good health. Some clones in this sample may be carry-over from other donors' samples. The chain carries TRBV14 and TRBJ2-1, with D maybe TRBD2 (6 bases). As DNA, the CDR3 is TGTGCCAGCAGCCCACTAGCAACCCCGTACAATGAGCAGTTCTTC. This encodes CASSPLATPYNEQFF.